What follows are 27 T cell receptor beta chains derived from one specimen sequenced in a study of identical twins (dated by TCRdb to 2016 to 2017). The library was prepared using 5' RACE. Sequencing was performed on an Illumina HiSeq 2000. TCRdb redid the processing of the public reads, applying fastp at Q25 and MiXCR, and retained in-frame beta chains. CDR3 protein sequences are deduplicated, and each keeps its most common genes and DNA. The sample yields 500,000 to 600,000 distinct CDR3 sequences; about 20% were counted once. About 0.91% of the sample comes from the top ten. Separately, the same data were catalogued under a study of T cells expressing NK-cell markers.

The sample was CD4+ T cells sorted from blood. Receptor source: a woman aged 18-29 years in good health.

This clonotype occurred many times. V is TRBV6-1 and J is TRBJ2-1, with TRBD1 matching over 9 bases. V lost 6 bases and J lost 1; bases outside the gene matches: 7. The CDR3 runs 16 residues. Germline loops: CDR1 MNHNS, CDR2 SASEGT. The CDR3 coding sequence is TGTGCCAGCAGGGGACAGGGTTCTTTTTCCTACAATGAGCAGTTCTTC. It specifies CASRGQGSFSYNEQFF.

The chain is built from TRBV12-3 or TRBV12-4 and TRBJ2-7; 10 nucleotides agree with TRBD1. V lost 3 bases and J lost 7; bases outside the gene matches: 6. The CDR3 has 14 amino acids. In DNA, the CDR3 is TGTGCCAGCAGTTTTCGACAGGGGGCTTTGGAGCAGTACTTC. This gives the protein CASSFRQGALEQYF.

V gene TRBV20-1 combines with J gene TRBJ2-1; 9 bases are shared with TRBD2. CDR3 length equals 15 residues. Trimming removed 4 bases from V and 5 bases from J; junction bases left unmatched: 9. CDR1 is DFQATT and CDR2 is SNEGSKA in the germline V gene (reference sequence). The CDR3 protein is CSATRGGGGDNEQFF. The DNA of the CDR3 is TGCAGTGCTACCCGTGGGGGCGGGGGGGACAATGAGCAGTTCTTC.

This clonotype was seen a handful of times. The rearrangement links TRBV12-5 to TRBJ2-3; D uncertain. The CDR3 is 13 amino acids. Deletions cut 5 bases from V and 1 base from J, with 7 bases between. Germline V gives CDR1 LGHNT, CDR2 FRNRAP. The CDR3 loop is CASGASGTDTQYF. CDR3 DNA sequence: TGTGCTAGTGGTGCGTCGGGCACAGATACGCAGTATTTT.

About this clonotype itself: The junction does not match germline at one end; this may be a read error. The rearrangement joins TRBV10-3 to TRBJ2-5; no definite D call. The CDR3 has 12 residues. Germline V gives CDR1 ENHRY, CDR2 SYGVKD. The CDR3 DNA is TGTGCCATCAGTGAGTCGAGAGAGGCCCAGTACTTC. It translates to CAISESREAQYF.

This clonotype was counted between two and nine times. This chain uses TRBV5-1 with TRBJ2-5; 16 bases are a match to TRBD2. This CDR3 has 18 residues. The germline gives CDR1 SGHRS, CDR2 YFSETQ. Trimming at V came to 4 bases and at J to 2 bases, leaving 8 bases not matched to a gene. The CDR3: CASSTPGLAGGSQETQYF. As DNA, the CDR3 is TGCGCCAGCAGCACACCGGGACTAGCGGGGGGGAGTCAAGAGACCCAGTACTTC.

The CDR3 DNA reads as TGTGCCAGCAGCGTAGGATCGGGAGGACCGGGGACAGATACGCAGTATTTT. This encodes CASSVGSGGPGTDTQYF. The chain uses TRBV9 and TRBJ2-3; 7 bases match TRBD2. The CDR3 contains 17 residues. The germline CDR1 and CDR2 sequences are SGDLS and YYNGEE. Germline trimming cut 0 bases from V and 3 bases from J; bases unmatched to any gene: 10.

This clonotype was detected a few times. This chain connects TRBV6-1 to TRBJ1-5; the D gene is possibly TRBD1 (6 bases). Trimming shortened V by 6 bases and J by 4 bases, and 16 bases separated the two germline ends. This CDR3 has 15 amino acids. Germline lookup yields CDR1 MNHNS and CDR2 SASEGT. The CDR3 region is CASSPGQWGNQPQHF. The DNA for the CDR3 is TGTGCCAGCAGCCCCGGACAGTGGGGAAATCAGCCCCAGCATTTT.

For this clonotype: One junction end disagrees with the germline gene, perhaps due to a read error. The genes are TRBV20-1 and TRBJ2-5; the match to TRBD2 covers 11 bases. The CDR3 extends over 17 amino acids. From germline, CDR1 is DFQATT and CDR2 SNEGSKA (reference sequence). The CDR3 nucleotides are TGCTGTGCTAGGGACGCCACTAGCGGGAGTGAGCAAGAGACCCAGTACTTC. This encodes CCARDATSGSEQETQYF.

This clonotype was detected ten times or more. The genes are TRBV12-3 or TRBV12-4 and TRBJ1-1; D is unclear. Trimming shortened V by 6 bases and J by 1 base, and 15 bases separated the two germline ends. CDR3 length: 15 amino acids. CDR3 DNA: TGTGCCAGCAGAAACGTAAGAGCCCAGAACACTGAAGCTTTCTTT. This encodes CASRNVRAQNTEAFF.

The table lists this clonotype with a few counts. CDR3: CSAKTGLPLNEQFF. For the CDR3, the DNA is TGCAGTGCAAAGACAGGCCTGCCTTTGAATGAGCAGTTCTTC. The gene calls are TRBV20-1 and TRBJ2-1, with D possibly TRBD1 on 6 matching bases. V was cut by 6 bases and J by 7 bases, with 19 bases left in between. Germline V gene lookup returns CDR1 DFQATT and CDR2 SNEGSKA (reference sequence). The CDR3 is 14 amino acids.

The CDR3 reads CASSLADRGRHLNFYEQYF. DNA of the CDR3: TGCGCCAGCAGCCTGGCGGACAGGGGCCGACACTTAAACTTCTACGAGCAGTACTTC. The chain carries TRBV5-1 and TRBJ2-7, with 9 positions matching TRBD1. After removal of 4 bases from V and 3 bases from J, the junction contained 20 bases not matched to a gene. Germline CDR1 SGHRS, CDR2 YFSETQ. This CDR3 comprises 19 residues.

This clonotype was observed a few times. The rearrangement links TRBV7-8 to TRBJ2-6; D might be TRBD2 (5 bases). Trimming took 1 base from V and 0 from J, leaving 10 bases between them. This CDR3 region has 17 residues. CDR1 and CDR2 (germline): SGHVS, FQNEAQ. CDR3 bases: TGTGCCAGCAGCTTAGGGGGAGCGAGCTCTGGGGCCAACGTCCTGACTTTC. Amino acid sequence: CASSLGGASSGANVLTF.

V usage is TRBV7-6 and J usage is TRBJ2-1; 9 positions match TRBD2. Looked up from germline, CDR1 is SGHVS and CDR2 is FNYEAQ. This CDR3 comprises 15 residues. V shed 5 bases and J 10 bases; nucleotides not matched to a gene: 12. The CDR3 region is CASSQWTLAGREQFF. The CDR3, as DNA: TGTGCCAGCAGCCAATGGACCCTAGCGGGAAGAGAGCAGTTCTTC.

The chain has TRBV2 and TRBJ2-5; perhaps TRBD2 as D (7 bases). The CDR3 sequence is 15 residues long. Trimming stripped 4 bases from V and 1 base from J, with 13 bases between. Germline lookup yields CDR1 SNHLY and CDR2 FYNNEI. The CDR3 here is CASSVGGHAQETQYF. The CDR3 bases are TGTGCCAGCAGTGTGGGGGGGCACGCCCAAGAGACCCAGTACTTC.

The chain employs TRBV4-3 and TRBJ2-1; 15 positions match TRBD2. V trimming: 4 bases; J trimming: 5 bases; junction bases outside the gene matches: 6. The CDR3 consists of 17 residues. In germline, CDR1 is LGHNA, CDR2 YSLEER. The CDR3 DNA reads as TGCGCCAGCAGCCGGACTAGCGGGAGGGCCGATGACAATGAGCAGTTCTTC. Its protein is CASSRTSGRADDNEQFF.

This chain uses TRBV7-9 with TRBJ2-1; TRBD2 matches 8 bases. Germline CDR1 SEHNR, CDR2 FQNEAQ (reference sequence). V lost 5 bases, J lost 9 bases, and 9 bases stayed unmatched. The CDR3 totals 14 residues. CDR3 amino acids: CASSPGLATGEQFF. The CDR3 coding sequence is TGTGCCAGCAGCCCCGGACTAGCAACCGGTGAGCAGTTCTTC. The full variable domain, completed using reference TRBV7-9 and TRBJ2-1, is DTGVSQNPRHKITKRGQNVTFRCDPISEHNRLYWYRQTLGQGPEFLTYFQNEAQLEKSRLLSDRFSAERPKGSFSTLEIQRTEQGDSAMYLCASSPGLATGEQFFGPGTRLTVL.

This chain's CDR3 is CASSARTSFSGDTGELFF. CDR3 DNA sequence: TGCGCCAGCAGCGCCCGGACTAGCTTTTCCGGGGACACCGGGGAGCTGTTTTTT. This sequence joins TRBV4-3 and TRBJ2-2; 8 bases line up with TRBD2. Germline V lookup: CDR1 LGHNA, CDR2 YSLEER. CDR3 length: 18 residues. V shed 5 bases and J 3 bases; nucleotides not matched to a gene: 14.

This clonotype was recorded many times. The CDR3 DNA sequence: TGCGCCAGCAGCCCTCGGACAGGGCCTAACGAGCAGTACTTC. Encoded protein: CASSPRTGPNEQYF. This chain joins TRBV5-1 and TRBJ2-7, with TRBD1 matching over 8 bases. The CDR3 consists of 14 residues. The V gene's germline CDR1 is SGHRS and CDR2 YFSETQ. V lost 4 bases to trimming and J lost 5 bases; unmatched junction nucleotides: 8. The full variable domain, rest sourced from reference TRBV5-1 and TRBJ2-7, is KAGVTQTPRYLIKTRGQQVTLSCSPISGHRSVSWYQQTPGQGLQFLFEYFSETQRNKGNFPGRFSGRQFSNSRSEMNVSTLELGDSALYLCASSPRTGPNEQYFGPGTRLTVT.

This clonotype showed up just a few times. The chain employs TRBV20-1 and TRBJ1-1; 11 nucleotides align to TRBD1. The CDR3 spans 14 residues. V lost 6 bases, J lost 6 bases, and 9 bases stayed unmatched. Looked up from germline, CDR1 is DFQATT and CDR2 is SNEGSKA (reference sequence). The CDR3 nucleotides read TGCAGTGCGGGGACAGGGGGACCGGTCTCTGAAGCTTTCTTT. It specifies CSAGTGGPVSEAFF.

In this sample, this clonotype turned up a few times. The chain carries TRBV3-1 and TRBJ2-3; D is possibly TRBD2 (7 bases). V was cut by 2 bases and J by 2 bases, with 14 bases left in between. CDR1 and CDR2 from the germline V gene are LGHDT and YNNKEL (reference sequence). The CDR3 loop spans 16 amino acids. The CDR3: CASSQWGGRVTDTQYF. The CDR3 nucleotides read TGTGCCAGCAGCCAATGGGGGGGCCGGGTCACAGATACGCAGTATTTT.

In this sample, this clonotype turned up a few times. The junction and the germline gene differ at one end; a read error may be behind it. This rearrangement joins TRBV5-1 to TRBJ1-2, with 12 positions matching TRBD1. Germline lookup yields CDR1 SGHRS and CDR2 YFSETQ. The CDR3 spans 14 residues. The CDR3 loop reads CASSLGQGARGYTF. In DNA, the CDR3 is TGCGCCAGCAGTTTGGGACAGGGGGCGCGTGGCTACACCTTC.

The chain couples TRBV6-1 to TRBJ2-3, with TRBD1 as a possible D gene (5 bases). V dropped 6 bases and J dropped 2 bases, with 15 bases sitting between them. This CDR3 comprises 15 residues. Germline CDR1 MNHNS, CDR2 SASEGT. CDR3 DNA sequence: TGTGCCAGCAGCCCGTCCAGGGCAAACACAGATACGCAGTATTTT. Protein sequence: CASSPSRANTDTQYF.

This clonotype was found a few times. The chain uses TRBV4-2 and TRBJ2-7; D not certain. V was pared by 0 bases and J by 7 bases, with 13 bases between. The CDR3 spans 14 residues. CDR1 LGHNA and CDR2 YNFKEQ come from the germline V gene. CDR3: CASSQDGGVGEQYF. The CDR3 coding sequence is TGTGCCAGCAGCCAAGACGGTGGGGTAGGGGAGCAGTACTTC.

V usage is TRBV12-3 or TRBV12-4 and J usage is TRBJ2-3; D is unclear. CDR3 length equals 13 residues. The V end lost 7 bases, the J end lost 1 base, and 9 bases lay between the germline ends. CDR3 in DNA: TGTGCCAGCAACCGTGGGGGCACAGATACGCAGTATTTT. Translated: CASNRGGTDTQYF.

CDR3 coding DNA: TGCGCCAGCAGCTTGGCCGCTTGGAGGAGCGGGGAGCTGTTTTTT. Its translation: CASSLAAWRSGELFF. The J gene is TRBJ2-2, the V gene TRBV5-1; D is perhaps TRBD2 (5 bases). V was pared by 0 bases and J by 7 bases, with 13 bases between. From germline, CDR1 is SGHRS and CDR2 YFSETQ. The CDR3 totals 15 residues.

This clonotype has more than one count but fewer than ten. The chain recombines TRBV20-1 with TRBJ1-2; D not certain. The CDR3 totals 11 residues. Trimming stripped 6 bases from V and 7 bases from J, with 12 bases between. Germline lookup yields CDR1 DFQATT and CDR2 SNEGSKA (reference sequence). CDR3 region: CSATTPGGYTF. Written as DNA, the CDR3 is TGCAGTGCAACTACTCCGGGTGGCTACACCTTC.